This entry concerns a single TCR beta chain. The record originates from a study of blood T cell repertoires in COVID-19. Looking at the study overall: PBMCs, B-cell-depleted T cells, or T cells provided the cDNA or gDNA that made up the material.

Only in-frame clones appear in the TCRdb table, and some are missing; sequencing was by immunoSEQ multiplex PCR. In the table there are over 200,000 clones, 86% of which are singletons. Germline-derived CDR1 and CDR2 are MNHNS and SASEGT. V lost 0 bases and J lost 7; bases outside the gene matches: 11. This CDR3 is built from 17 residues. Cohort assignment relied on participant-reported clinical history. This TCR was sampled from a woman aged 50 to 60 in a cohort exposed to, infected with or recovered from COVID-19 (not recorded which). The sequencing sample was made of PBMCs or T cells enriched from blood (not recorded which). This rearrangement joins TRBV6-1 to TRBJ2-7, with TRBD1 identical over 11 bases. CDR3 region: CASSEAEWTGGRREQYF. The CDR3 nucleotides are TGTGCCAGCAGTGAAGCGGAATGGACAGGGGGCCGTCGGGAGCAGTACTTC.